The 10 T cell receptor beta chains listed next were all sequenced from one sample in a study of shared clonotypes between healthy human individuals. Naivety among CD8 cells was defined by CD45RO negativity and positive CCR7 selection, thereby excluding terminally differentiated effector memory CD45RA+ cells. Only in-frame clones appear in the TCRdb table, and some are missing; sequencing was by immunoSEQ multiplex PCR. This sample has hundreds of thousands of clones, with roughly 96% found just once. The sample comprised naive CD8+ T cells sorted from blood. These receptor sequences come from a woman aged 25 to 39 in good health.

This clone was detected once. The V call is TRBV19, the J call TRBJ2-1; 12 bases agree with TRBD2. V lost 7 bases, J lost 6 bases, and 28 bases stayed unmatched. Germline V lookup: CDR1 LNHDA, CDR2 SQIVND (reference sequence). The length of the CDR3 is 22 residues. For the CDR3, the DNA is TGTGCCAGTAAGGGACTAGCGGGTAGGCCCCTTAGCGGGAGGGTAGGGGGCAATGAGCAGTTCTTC. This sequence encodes CASKGLAGRPLSGRVGGNEQFF.

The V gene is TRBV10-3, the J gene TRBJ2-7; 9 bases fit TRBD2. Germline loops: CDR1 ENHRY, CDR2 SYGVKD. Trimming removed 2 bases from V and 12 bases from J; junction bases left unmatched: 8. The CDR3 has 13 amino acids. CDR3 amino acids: CAISEKASGDPYF. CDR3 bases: TGTGCCATCAGTGAGAAGGCTAGCGGGGACCCGTACTTC.

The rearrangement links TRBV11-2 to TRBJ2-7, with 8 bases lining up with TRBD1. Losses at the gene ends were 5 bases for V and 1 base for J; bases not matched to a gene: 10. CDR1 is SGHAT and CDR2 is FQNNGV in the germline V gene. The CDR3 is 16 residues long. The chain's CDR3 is CASSRGTGGPSYEQYF. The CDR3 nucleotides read TGTGCCAGCAGCCGAGGGACAGGTGGACCATCCTACGAGCAGTACTTC.

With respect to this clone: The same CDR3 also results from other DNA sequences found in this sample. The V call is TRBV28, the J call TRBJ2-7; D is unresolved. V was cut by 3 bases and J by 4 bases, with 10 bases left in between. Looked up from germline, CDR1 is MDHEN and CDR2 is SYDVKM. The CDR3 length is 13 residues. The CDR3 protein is CASSLMGRYEQYF. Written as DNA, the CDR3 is TGTGCCAGCAGTTTGATGGGAAGATACGAGCAGTACTTC.

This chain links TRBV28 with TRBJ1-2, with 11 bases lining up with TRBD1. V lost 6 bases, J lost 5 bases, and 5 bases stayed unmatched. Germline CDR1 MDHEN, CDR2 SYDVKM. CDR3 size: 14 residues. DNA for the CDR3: TGTGCCAGCAGAATCGGACAGGGGGCGTATGGCTACACCTTC. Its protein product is CASRIGQGAYGYTF.

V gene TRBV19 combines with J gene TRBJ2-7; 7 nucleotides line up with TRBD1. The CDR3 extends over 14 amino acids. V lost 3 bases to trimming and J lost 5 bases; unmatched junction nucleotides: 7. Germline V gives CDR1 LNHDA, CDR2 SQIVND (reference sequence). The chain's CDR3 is CASSMKGAWDEQYF. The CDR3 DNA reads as TGTGCCAGTAGTATGAAGGGGGCCTGGGACGAGCAGTACTTC.

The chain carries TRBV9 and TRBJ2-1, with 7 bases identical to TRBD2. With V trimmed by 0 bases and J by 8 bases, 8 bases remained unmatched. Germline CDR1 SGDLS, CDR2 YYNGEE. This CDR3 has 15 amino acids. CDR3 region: CASSVGASGGYEQFF. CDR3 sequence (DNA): TGTGCCAGCAGCGTAGGGGCTAGCGGAGGGTATGAGCAGTTCTTC. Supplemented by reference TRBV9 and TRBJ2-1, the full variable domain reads DSGVTQTPKHLITATGQRVTLRCSPRSGDLSVYWYQQSLDQGLQFLIQYYNGEERAKGNILERFSAQQFPDLHSELNLSSLELGDSALYFCASSVGASGGYEQFFGPGTRLTVL.

This CDR3 reads CASSFGTYEQYF. CDR3 nucleotides: TGTGCCAGCAGCTTCGGGACCTACGAGCAGTACTTC. V gene TRBV5-8 combines with J gene TRBJ2-5; possible D gene TRBD2, 5 bases. The last part of the DNA fits TRBJ2-7 better; the J call may be wrong. In germline, CDR1 is SGHTS, CDR2 YDEGEE. This CDR3 is built from 12 residues.

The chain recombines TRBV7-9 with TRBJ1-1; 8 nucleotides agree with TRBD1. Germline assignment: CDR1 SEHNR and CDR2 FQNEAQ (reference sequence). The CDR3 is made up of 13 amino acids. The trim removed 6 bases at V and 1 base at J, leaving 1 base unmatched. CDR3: CASRQGGNTEAFF. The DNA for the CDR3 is TGTGCCAGCAGACAGGGGGGGAACACTGAAGCTTTCTTT.

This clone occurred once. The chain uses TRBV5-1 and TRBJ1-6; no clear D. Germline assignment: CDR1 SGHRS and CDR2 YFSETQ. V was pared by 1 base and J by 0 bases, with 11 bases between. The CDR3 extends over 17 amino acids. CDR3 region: CASSLTTQSSYNSPLHF. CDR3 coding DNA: TGCGCCAGCAGCTTGACGACCCAGAGCTCCTATAATTCACCCCTCCACTTT.